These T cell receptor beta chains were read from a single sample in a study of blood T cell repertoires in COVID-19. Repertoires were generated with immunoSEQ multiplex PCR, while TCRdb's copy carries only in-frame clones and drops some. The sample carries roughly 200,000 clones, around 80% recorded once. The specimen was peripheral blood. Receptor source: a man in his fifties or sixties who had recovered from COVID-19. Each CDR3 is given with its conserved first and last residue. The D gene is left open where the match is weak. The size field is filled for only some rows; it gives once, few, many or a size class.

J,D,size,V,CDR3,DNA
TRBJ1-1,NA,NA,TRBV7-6,CASSSQVDLAEAFF,TGTGCCAGCAGCTCACAGGTAGATTTGGCTGAAGCTTTCTTT
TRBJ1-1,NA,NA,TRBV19,CASSIVSFPLIQTRRRVNTEAFF,TGTGCCAGTAGTATAGTTTCCTTCCCACTGATCCAGACCCGACGCAGGGTGAACACTGAAGCTTTCTTT
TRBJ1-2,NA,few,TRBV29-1,CSVVTGSSYTF,TGCAGCGTTGTCACAGGGAGTAGCTACACCTTC
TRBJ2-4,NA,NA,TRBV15,CATSRDGRTEVYF,TGTGCCACCAGCAGAGATGGTAGGACAGAAGTATACTTC
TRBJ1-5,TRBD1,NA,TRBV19,CASQVRDRVQPQHF,TGTGCCAGCCAAGTAAGGGACAGGGTTCAGCCCCAGCATTTT
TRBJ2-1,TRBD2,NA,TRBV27,CASSLFSGRAAYNEQFF,TGTGCCAGCAGTTTATTTAGCGGGAGGGCCGCCTACAATGAGCAGTTCTTC
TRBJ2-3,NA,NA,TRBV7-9,CASSRDISTDTQYF,TGTGCCAGCAGCCGGGACATTAGCACAGATACGCAGTATTTT
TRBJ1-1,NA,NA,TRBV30,CAWSVNRKAFF,TGTGCCTGGAGTGTAAATCGTAAAGCTTTCTTT
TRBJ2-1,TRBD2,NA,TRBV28,CASTSPGTSGSSEQFF,TGTGCCAGCACCTCCCCCGGGACTAGCGGGAGCAGTGAGCAGTTCTTC
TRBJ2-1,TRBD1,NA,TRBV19,CASSDQTGTWNEQFF,TGTGCCAGTAGCGACCAGACAGGGACGTGGAATGAGCAGTTCTTC
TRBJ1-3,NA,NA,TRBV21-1,CASSNPPVTGSGNTIYF,TGTGCCAGCAGCAACCCACCGGTAACGGGATCCGGAAACACCATATATTTT
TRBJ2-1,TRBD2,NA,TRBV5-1,CASSLVSLAGRSSYNEQFF,TGCGCCAGCAGCTTGGTATCTTTAGCGGGACGGTCCTCCTACAATGAGCAGTTCTTC
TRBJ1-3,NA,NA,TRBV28,CASSLWGAGNTIYF,TGTGCCAGCAGTTTGTGGGGGGCTGGAAACACCATATATTTT
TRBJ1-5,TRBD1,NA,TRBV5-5,CASSQGQGIQPQHF,TGTGCCAGCAGCCAGGGACAGGGGATTCAGCCCCAGCATTTT
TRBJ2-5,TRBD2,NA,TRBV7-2,CASSLAASGSTARETQYF,TGTGCCAGCAGCTTAGCGGCTAGCGGGAGCACGGCCCGGGAGACCCAGTACTTC
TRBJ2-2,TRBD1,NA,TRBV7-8,CASSWGTGNTGELFF,TGTGCCAGCAGCTGGGGGACAGGGAACACCGGGGAGCTGTTTTTT
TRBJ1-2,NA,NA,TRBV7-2,CASSLARYGYTF,TGTGCCAGCAGCTTAGCCCGGTATGGCTACACCTTC
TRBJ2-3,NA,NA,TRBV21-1,CASSKVGSREVGDTQYF,TGTGCCAGCAGCAAAGTGGGGTCGCGGGAGGTCGGGGATACGCAGTATTTT
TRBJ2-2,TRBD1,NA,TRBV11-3,CASSFSGGGNTGELFF,TGTGCCAGCAGCTTTTCAGGGGGCGGTAACACCGGGGAGCTGTTTTTT
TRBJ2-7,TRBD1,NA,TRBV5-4,CASSLGQGWEQYF,TGTGCCAGCAGCCTGGGACAGGGTTGGGAGCAGTACTTC
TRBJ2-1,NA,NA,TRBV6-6,CASSKEQISYNEQFF,TGTGCCAGCAGTAAAGAACAAATCTCCTACAATGAGCAGTTCTTC
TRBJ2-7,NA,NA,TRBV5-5,CASSFAQFYEQYF,TGTGCCAGCAGCTTCGCACAGTTCTACGAGCAGTACTTC
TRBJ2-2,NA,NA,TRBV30,CAWSVRRVYTGELFF,TGTGCCTGGAGTGTACGCAGGGTTTACACCGGGGAGCTGTTTTTT
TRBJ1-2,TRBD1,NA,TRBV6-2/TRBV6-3,CASSPFFGQGTIYGYTF,TGTGCCAGCAGCCCATTTTTTGGACAGGGCACCATCTATGGCTACACCTTC
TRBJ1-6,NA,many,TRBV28,CASSFIRNRDNSPLHF,TGTGCCAGCAGTTTCATCCGGAACAGGGATAATTCACCCCTCCACTTT
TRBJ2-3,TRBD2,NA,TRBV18,CASSQERESQYF,TGTGCCAGCTCACAAGAGCGGGAGTCGCAGTATTTT
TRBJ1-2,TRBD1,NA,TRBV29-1,CSVVKDGTGGGYTF,TGCAGCGTTGTCAAGGATGGGACAGGAGGCGGCTACACCTTC
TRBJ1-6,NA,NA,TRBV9,CASSQTGAYNSPLHF,TGTGCCAGCAGCCAAACAGGAGCCTATAATTCACCCCTCCACTTT
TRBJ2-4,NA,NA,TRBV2,CASSEASSIQYF,TGTGCCAGCAGTGAAGCGTCCTCCATTCAGTACTTC
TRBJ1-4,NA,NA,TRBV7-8,CASSFRIRLRYNEKLFF,TGTGCCAGCAGCTTCCGTATCAGGTTACGGTATAATGAAAAACTGTTTTTT
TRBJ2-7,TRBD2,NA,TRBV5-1,CASLSLPSGRYYEQYF,TGCGCCAGCCTATCCCTTCCGAGCGGGAGGTACTACGAGCAGTACTTC
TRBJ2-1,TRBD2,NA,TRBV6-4,CASSEGTSGYNEQFF,TGTGCCAGCAGTGAAGGGACTAGCGGCTACAATGAGCAGTTCTTC
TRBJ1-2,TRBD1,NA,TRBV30,CAWSAPDRGSGYTF,TGTGCCTGGAGTGCCCCGGACAGGGGTTCTGGCTACACCTTC
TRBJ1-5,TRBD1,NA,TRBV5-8,CASSLEWTGHQPQHF,TGTGCCAGCAGCTTGGAATGGACAGGGCATCAGCCCCAGCATTTT
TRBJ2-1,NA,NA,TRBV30,CAWSEASREQFF,TGTGCCTGGAGTGAGGCTAGCCGAGAGCAGTTCTTC
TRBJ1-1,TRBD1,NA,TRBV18,CASSLQGAMGAFF,TGTGCCAGCTCACTCCAGGGGGCTATGGGAGCTTTCTTT
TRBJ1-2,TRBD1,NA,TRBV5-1,CASSLDPPDRAHGYTF,TGCGCCAGCAGCTTGGACCCCCCTGACAGGGCCCATGGCTACACCTTC
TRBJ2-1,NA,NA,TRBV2,CASSETGSSYNEQFF,TGTGCCAGCAGTGAAACAGGCAGCTCCTACAATGAGCAGTTCTTC
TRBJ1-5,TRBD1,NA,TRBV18,CASSPRTGTGQPQHF,TGTGCCAGCTCACCCCGGACAGGGACGGGTCAGCCCCAGCATTTT
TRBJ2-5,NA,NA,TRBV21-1,CASRLVGIALQETQYF,TGTGCCAGCAGACTCGTCGGTATAGCGCTTCAAGAGACCCAGTACTTC
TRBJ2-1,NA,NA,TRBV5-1,CASSLVGRTEQFF,TGCGCCAGCAGCTTGGTTGGCAGAACCGAGCAGTTCTTC
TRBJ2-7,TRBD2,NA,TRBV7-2,CASSPSSGRSYEQYF,TGTGCCAGCAGTCCCTCTAGCGGGAGGTCCTACGAGCAGTACTTC
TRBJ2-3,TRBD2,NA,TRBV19,CASSTRLAGGPPADTQYF,TGTGCCAGTAGTACCCGGCTAGCGGGAGGGCCTCCGGCAGATACGCAGTATTTT
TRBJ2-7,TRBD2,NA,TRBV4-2,CASSQAIPSGLSYEQYF,TGTGCCAGCAGCCAAGCCATTCCTAGCGGCCTCTCCTACGAGCAGTACTTC
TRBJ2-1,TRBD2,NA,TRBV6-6,CASRGTSGSIGNEQFF,TGTGCCAGCAGGGGAACTAGCGGGAGTATTGGCAATGAGCAGTTCTTC
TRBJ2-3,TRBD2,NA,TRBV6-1,CASSEQTSGGTDTQYF,TGTGCCAGCAGTGAACAAACTAGCGGGGGCACAGATACGCAGTATTTT
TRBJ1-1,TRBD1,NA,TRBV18,CASSQKTGQDTEAFF,TGTGCCAGCTCACAAAAGACAGGGCAGGACACTGAAGCTTTCTTT
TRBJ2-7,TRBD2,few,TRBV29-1,CSVEGFGGDYEQYF,TGCAGCGTTGAAGGATTCGGGGGGGACTACGAGCAGTACTTC
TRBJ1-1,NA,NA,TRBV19,CASSISTGWTEAFF,TGTGCCAGTAGTATTTCCACAGGGTGGACTGAAGCTTTCTTT
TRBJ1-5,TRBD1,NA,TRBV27,CASSKPRDRDSNQPQHF,TGTGCCAGCAGTAAACCCCGGGACAGGGATAGCAATCAGCCCCAGCATTTT
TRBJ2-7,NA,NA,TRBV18,CASSNPTRNEQYF,TGTGCCAGCTCAAATCCGACAAGGAACGAGCAGTACTTC
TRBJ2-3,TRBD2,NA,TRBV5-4,CASSRTSGGASTDTQYF,TGTGCCAGCAGCCGGACTAGCGGGGGGGCTAGCACAGATACGCAGTATTTT
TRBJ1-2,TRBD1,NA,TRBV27,CASRNRGLGDGYTF,TGTGCCAGCAGGAACAGGGGGCTAGGTGATGGCTACACCTTC
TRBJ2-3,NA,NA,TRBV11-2,CASISSGSPQYF,TGTGCCAGCATCTCCTCTGGGAGCCCGCAGTATTTT
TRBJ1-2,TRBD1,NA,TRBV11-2,CASSEPGQGAVYGYTF,TGTGCCAGCAGCGAGCCGGGACAGGGGGCGGTCTATGGCTACACCTTC